This T cell receptor (beta chain) was sequenced for a study of molecular identifiers for immune sequencing clone quantification. As for this clonotype: Its specificity is not known.

Overall study findings and caveats: Should identical TCR molecules share a barcode, the sizes of highly expanded clones could be underestimated.

One entry per CDR3 protein results from TCRdb running MiXCR on the PCR reads. The sample includes more than 550,000 distinct CDR3 sequences, about 25% of them seen just once. This CDR3 comprises 14 residues. Germline V gene sequence: CDR1 PRHDT, CDR2 FYEKMQ (reference sequence). Trimming pared 2 bases from V and 6 bases from J, leaving 13 bases between. This sequence originates from a human donor in good health. Some libraries in this study had Jurkat cell RNA spiked in. The sample comprised naive CD8+ T cells from blood, with Jurkat cell RNA spiked in. Subset defined: FACS-sorted CD8+CD4-CCR7+CD45RA+ naive T cells. This chain uses TRBV13 with TRBJ1-2, with D possibly TRBD1 on 6 matching bases. CDR3 nucleotides: TGTGCCAGCAGCTTAACTGGGGGCCCCCATGGCTACACCTTC. Amino acid sequence: CASSLTGGPHGYTF. Supplemented by reference TRBV13 and TRBJ1-2, the full variable domain reads AAGVIQSPRHLIKEKRETATLKCYPIPRHDTVYWYQQGPGQDPQFLISFYEKMQSDKGSIPDRFSAQQFSDYHSELNMSSLELGDSALYFCASSLTGGPHGYTFGSGTRLTVV.